This TCR beta chain appears in the sequencing data of a study of blood T cell repertoires in COVID-19. There are 11 residues in the CDR3. Germline V gene sequence: CDR1 SNHLY, CDR2 FYNNEI. V lost 6 bases and J 11 bases, leaving 12 bases between the germline ends. Sequencing was performed with immunoSEQ multiplex PCR; in TCRdb, only in-frame clones are kept and a portion is missing. The sample records fewer than 450,000 clones, 70% to 90% being singletons. This TCR was recovered from a woman aged 50 to 60 with COVID-19, enrolled during active disease. Sequencing was performed on peripheral blood. The genes are TRBV2 and TRBJ2-3, with a tentative D call TRBD2 (5 bases). CDR3 nucleotides: TGTGCCAGCAGAGTGAGAGGGTGGCAGTATTTT. Translated: CASRVRGWQYF.